This T cell receptor (beta chain) appears in the sequencing data of a study of somatic mutations in cytotoxic T cells in rheumatoid arthritis (dated by TCRdb to 2016 to 2017). Background for the entire study: Before any treatment started and right after they were diagnosed, patients gave peripheral blood samples (around 29 ml EDTA). A FACSAria II or Sony SH800 was used to flow-sort some V beta antibody-stained T-cell populations at nearly 100% purity, and TCRB sequencing was also done on sorted V beta1+ cells. The study asked whether expanded CD8+ T-cell clones in newly diagnosed, untreated rheumatoid arthritis carry somatic mutations, and used TCRB deep sequencing to characterize clonality. For 60 to 80 rheumatoid arthritis patients and 20 or so healthy controls, TCRB deep sequencing was carried out. Patient and control groups had essentially identical median ages. Study-wide conclusions, independent of this receptor: CD8+ T-cell clonality in rheumatoid arthritis patients was not significantly different from that in age-matched healthy controls. The slight underrepresentation of TRBV07 in patients was not corrected for multiple comparisons. The antigen targets of the expanded CD8+ clones were unknown, and absence from virus-specific databases did not rule out viral specificity. An increase of CD8+ clonality with age was seen in patients (Spearman r ~ 0.51) but not in healthy controls. The largest CD8+ clone made up more than 20% of CD8+ cells in about an eighth of the 65 patients, and blood and synovial fluid shared several identical CD8+ TCRB sequences.

The immunoSEQ assay was applied to genomic DNA for TCRB CDR3 sequencing. In the source study's methods: When patient CD8+ clones exceeding 1% were checked against published virus-specific TCRB sequences, only a few matched. Analyses were restricted to productive TCRB rearrangements. Defining a clone by its unique TCRB CDR3 sequence, the study calculated clonality as a productive clonality index derived from Shannon entropy. The template counts of each clone relative to the total templates per sample were used to calculate repertoire overlap between two samples. A correlation with a Spearman r of 0.61 was found between V-gene usage by flow cytometry and V-gene usage by TCRB sequencing. The clones in this table, taken by TCRdb from immuneACCESS, are in-frame only. Not every clone is retained; where verified, under half of the shortfall comes from an unresolved V gene, and the cause of the rest is unknown. That table gives V, J and clone size, and the DNA gave D and trimming. A total of 15,000 to 20,000 clones appear in this sample, just under 85% of them only once. Approximately 19% of the sample comes from the top ten.

Positive magnetic bead selection on an AutoMACS was used to isolate CD4+ and CD8+ cells, with flow cytometry used to check purity. Initial screening for clonal expansions relied on flow cytometry with a TCR V beta antibody panel, after which sorted CD8+ fractions underwent TCRB deep sequencing for characterization. Ficoll-Paque PLUS density gradient separation was used to isolate peripheral blood mononuclear cells. Using Nucleospin Tissue or Tissue XS kits, DNA was extracted from CD4-enriched, CD8-enriched or PBMC samples, with quantification by a Qubit 2.0 fluorometer. A distance of 8 bases separates the germline ends of V and J, which lose 4 bases and 7 bases respectively. Reading the germline V gene (reference sequence) gives CDR1 SSHAT and CDR2 FNYEAQ. Including cysteine and phenylalanine, the CDR3 has 13 amino acids. The DNA shown is the 39-base CDR3, in frame from base 1. Turning to this clone: This receptor's antigen is unknown. No base qualities exist here, and no much larger clone lies one base off it.

The material sequenced was CD8+ T cells sorted from blood. The chain links TRBV7-7 with TRBJ1-6; the D gene is perhaps TRBD1, from 6 matching bases. The sequence came from an adult with rheumatoid arthritis. This receptor has the CDR3 CASSSDSNSPLHF. The sequenced DNA: TGTGCCAGCAGCTCGGACAGCAATTCACCCCTCCACTTT.